This T cell receptor beta chain was recorded in a study of shared clonotypes between healthy human individuals. This clone was counted once. Distinct nucleotide sequences in the sample also encode this CDR3. TCRdb keeps only in-frame clones here, not all; method: immunoSEQ multiplex PCR. The sample contains about 2.5 million clones, 85% to 95% of which appear only once. The junction had 7 bases not matched to a gene; V was cut back by 7 bases and J by 2 bases. Germline V gene sequence: CDR1 SQVTM, CDR2 ANQGSEA. This CDR3 contains 13 residues. The origin of this receptor is a young man in good health. Some clones in this sample may be carry-over from other donors' samples. The chain combines TRBV29-1 with TRBJ1-2; the match to TRBD1 covers 7 bases. Sequenced input: naive CD4+ T cells from PBMCs. Specified subset: CD45RA+ positively selected. CDR3 amino acids: CSASTGVNYGYTF. CDR3 sequence (DNA): TGCAGCGCTTCTACAGGGGTAAACTATGGCTACACCTTC.